This T cell receptor (beta chain) was identified in a study of CD8 T cells in Susac syndrome. An amount of RNA that ranged from roughly 0.45 to 1 ug was reverse transcribed with random hexamers. By means of immunoSEQ multiplex PCR, TCR beta CDR3 spanning 54 Vbeta and 13 Jbeta underwent amplification. One entry per CDR3 protein, called by TCRdb with MiXCR from the immunoSEQ multiplex PCR reads. The profile covers approximately 83,000 distinct CDR3 sequences, with 90% to 95% appearing a single time and around 0.94% taken by the ten largest. The V end lost 0 bases, the J end lost 2 bases, and 9 bases lay between the germline ends. CDR1 and CDR2 from the germline V gene are LGHNA and YNFKEQ. This CDR3 contains 15 residues.

This sequence originates from a human donor with Susac syndrome. The rearrangement links TRBV4-2 to TRBJ2-3; D is undetermined. Sequenced material: CD8+ T cells from PBMCs. The CDR3 here is CASSQDLGYTDTQYF. In DNA, the CDR3 is TGTGCCAGCAGCCAAGATCTGGGTTACACAGATACGCAGTATTTT.